A single sample gave rise to the 3 T cell receptor beta chains below, sequenced in a study of T cells in Graves' hyperthyroidism and ophthalmopathy. RNA transcripts provided the source from which TCR beta CDR3 regions were amplified. RT-PCR in the first round (using the HTBI primer set) targeted the TCR CDR3. TCRdb re-derived calls from the multiplex PCR reads in MiXCR, one entry per CDR3 protein. The table records approximately 300,000 distinct CDR3 sequences, 15% to 20% of them present only once. The sequencing input was blood. These receptors all come from a man aged 50-60 years with Graves' ophthalmopathy.

The rearrangement links TRBV27 to TRBJ2-4; 8 bases match TRBD1. The CDR3 spans 14 residues. Germline V gene sequence: CDR1 MNHEY, CDR2 SMNVEV (reference sequence). V shed 2 bases and J 9 bases; nucleotides not matched to a gene: 6. CDR3 DNA: TGTGCCAGCAGTTTAGCCCGGACAGGGACCATTCAGTACTTC. This translates into CASSLARTGTIQYF.

The chain couples TRBV28 to TRBJ1-3; D remains ambiguous. The CDR3 totals 11 residues. Trimming removed 7 bases from V and 6 bases from J, with 7 bases in between. Germline loops: CDR1 MDHEN, CDR2 SYDVKM. The CDR3 DNA follows: TGTGCCAGCACCGCGGCAAACACCATATATTTT. Its translation: CASTAANTIYF.

The CDR3 is CASSPSGWSHEQYF. The CDR3 DNA is TGTGCCAGCAGTCCTAGCGGGTGGAGCCACGAGCAGTACTTC. V usage is TRBV9 and J usage is TRBJ2-7, with 8 bases fitting TRBD2. There are 14 residues in the CDR3. CDR1 and CDR2 (germline): SGDLS, YYNGEE. V lost 5 bases, J lost 5 bases, and 9 bases stayed unmatched.